The entry that follows covers one TCR beta chain sequence. Its antigen is currently unknown. Several immunoSEQ plates held equal portions of the genomic DNA taken from each subset. Assay used: immunoSEQ multiplex PCR; TCRdb lists only in-frame clones, some missing. The data hold roughly 2.1 million clones, with more than 85% observed a single time. Naive CD8 cells comprised CD45RO-negative, CCR7-positively selected cells, excluding terminally differentiated effector memory CD45RA+ cells. This sample is drawn from a study of shared clonotypes between healthy human individuals. Germline V gene lookup returns CDR1 ENHRY and CDR2 SYGVKD. The V end was cut by 11 bases, the J end by 4 bases, with 12 bases between. The CDR3 sequence is 12 residues long. Whole-study results and caveats: Non-shared clonotypes displayed generation probabilities falling below those of clonotypes present in all four donors.

The clonotype comes from a man younger than 30 in good health. Some clones in this sample may be carry-over from other donors' samples. The material sequenced was naive CD8+ T cells from PBMCs. This chain connects TRBV10-3 to TRBJ1-3, with D perhaps matching TRBD1 (6 bases). The CDR3 nucleotides read TGTGCCGTCCGGGACACAGGAAACACCATATATTTT. The encoded protein is CAVRDTGNTIYF.